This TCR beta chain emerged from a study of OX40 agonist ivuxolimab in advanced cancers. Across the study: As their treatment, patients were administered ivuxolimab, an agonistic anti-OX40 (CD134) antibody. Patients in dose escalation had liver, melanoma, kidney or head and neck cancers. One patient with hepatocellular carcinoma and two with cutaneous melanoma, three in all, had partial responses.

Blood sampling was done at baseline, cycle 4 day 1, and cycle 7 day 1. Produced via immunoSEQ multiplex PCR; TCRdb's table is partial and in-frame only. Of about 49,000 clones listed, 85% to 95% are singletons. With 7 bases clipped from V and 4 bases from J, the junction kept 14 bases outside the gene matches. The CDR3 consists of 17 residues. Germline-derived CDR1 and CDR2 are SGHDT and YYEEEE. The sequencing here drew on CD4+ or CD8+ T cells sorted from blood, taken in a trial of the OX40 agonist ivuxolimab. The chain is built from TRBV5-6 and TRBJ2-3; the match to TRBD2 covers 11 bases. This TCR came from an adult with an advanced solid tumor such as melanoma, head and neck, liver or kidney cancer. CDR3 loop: CASLPGASGRYADTQYF. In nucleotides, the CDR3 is TGTGCCAGCTTGCCGGGGGCTAGCGGGAGGTATGCAGATACGCAGTATTTT.